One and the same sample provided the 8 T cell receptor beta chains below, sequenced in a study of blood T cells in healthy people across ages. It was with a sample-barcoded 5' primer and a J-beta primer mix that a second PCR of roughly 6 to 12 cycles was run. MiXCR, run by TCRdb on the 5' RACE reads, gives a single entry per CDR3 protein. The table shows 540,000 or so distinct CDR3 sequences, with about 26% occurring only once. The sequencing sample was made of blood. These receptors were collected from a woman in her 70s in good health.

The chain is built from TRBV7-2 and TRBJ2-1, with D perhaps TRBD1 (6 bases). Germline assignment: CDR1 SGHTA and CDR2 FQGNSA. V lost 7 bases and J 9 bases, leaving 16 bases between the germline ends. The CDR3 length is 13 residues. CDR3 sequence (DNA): TGTGCCAGCACCATCTTTCTAGGGGGTGAGCAGTTCTTC. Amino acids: CASTIFLGGEQFF.

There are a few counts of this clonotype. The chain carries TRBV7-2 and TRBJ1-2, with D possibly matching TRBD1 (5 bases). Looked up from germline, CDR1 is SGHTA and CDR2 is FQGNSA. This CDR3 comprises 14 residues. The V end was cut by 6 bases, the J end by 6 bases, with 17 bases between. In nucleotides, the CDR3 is TGTGCCAGCAGAAAAACGAGGGGATCAAATGGCTACACCTTC. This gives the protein CASRKTRGSNGYTF.

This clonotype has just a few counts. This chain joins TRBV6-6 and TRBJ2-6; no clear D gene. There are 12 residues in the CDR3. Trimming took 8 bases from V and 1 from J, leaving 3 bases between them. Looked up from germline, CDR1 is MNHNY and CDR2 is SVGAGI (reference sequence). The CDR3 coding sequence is TGTGCCAGCGGGTCTGGGGCCAACGTCCTGACTTTC. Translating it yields CASGSGANVLTF.

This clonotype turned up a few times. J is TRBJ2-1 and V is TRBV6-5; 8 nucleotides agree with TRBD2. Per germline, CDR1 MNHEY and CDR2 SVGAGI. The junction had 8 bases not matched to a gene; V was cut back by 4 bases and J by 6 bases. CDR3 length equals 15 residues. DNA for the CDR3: TGTGCCAGCAGTTCCTTCCGGGGGGGTCTCAATGAGCAGTTCTTC. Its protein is CASSSFRGGLNEQFF.

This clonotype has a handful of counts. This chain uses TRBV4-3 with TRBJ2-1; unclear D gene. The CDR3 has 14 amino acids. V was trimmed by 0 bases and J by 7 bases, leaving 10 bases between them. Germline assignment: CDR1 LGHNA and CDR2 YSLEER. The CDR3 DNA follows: TGCGCCAGCAGCCAAGAGTGGGCACGAAATGAGCAGTTCTTC. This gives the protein CASSQEWARNEQFF.

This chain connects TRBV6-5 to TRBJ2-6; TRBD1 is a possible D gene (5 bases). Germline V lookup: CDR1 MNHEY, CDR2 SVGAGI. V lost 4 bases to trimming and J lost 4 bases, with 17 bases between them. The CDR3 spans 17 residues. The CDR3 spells CASSFGRVLSGANVLTF. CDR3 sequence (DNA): TGTGCCAGCAGTTTTGGCAGGGTGCTGTCCGGGGCCAACGTCCTGACTTTC.

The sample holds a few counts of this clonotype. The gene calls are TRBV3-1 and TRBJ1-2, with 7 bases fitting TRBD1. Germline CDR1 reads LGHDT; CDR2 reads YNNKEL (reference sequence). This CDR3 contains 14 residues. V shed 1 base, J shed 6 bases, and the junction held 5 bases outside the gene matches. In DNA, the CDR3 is TGTGCCAGCAGCCAAGTGCGCAGGGGGGATGGCTACACCTTC. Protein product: CASSQVRRGDGYTF.

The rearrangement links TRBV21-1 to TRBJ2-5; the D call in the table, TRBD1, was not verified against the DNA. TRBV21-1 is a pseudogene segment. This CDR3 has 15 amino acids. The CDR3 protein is CASSKVCRLSETQYF. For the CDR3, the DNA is TGTGCCAGCAGCAAGGTCTGTCGGCTAAGTGAGACCCAGTACTTC.